This T cell receptor (beta chain) appears in the sequencing data of a study of T cell repertoires in cytomegalovirus infection. On the study more broadly: Public TCR beta signatures marked donors with CMV infection and the matching HLA.

V lost 5 bases, J lost 6 bases, and 8 bases stayed unmatched. The CDR3 spans 15 residues. Germline V lookup: CDR1 LNHDA, CDR2 SQIVND (reference sequence). As to this clonotype: Its specificity is not known.

MiXCR, run by TCRdb on the reads, gives a single entry per CDR3 protein. This sample has about 260,000 distinct CDR3 sequences; roughly 10% occur once, and the top ten carry about 15%. Notes on the study in general: Cumulated frequencies of public TCR beta families served to identify carriers of CMV plus the relevant HLA. Clonotype analysis showed dominance of the ex vivo response by HLA-C-restricted CMV-specific TCR beta clonotypes.

This clonotype was obtained from a human donor in good health (CMV status not recorded). Some clones in this sample may be carry-over from other donors' samples. The chain joins TRBV19 to TRBJ2-2; 8 positions agree with TRBD1. Sequences were obtained from PBMCs. The CDR3 spells CASSLRDRSSGELFF. DNA of the CDR3: TGTGCCAGTAGTCTCCGGGACAGGAGTTCCGGGGAGCTGTTTTTT. Supplemented by reference TRBV19 and TRBJ2-2, the full variable domain reads DGGITQSPKYLFRKEGQNVTLSCEQNLNHDAMYWYRQDPGQGLRLIYYSQIVNDFQKGDIAEGYSVSREKKESFPLTVTSAQKNPTAFYLCASSLRDRSSGELFFGEGSRLTVL.